These 28 T cell receptor beta chains were sequenced from one sample in a study of cytomegalovirus exposure and HLA in healthy donors. PCR primers comprised 60 Vbeta and 13 Jbeta primers. Generated by immunoSEQ multiplex PCR, the TCRdb table keeps only in-frame clones and is missing some. The sample consists of 85,000 to 130,000 clones, roughly 80% of them appearing once. Sequencing used PBMCs. The receptors derive from a man aged 35 to 55 in good health and CMV-seronegative.

This chain's CDR3 is CASSELGGAGEETQYF. The CDR3 nucleotides read TGTGCCAGCAGTGAACTTGGAGGGGCGGGGGAGGAGACCCAGTACTTC. The chain combines TRBV6-1 with TRBJ2-5, with 7 bases that match TRBD2. Per the germline V gene, CDR1 is MNHNS and CDR2 is SASEGT. Trimming removed 2 bases from V and 5 bases from J; junction bases left unmatched: 11. This CDR3 is 16 amino acids long.

This clone has a handful of counts. V and J are TRBV7-8 and TRBJ2-2; D ambiguous. Germline V gene data show CDR1 as SGHVS and CDR2 as FQNEAQ. Deletions cut 5 bases from V and 4 bases from J, with 8 bases between. The CDR3 spans 13 residues. The chain's CDR3 is CASSPVRTGELFF. The DNA of the CDR3 is TGTGCCAGCAGCCCGGTTCGCACCGGGGAGCTGTTTTTT.

This chain links TRBV2 with TRBJ1-6; maybe TRBD1 (6 bases). Germline loops: CDR1 SNHLY, CDR2 FYNNEI. The CDR3 has 14 amino acids. The V and J ends lost 6 bases and 8 bases respectively, with 14 bases between them. CDR3 sequence: CASSQDSRDSPLHF. DNA for the CDR3: TGTGCCAGCAGCCAGGACAGTCGGGATTCACCCCTCCACTTT.

The V gene is TRBV19, the J gene TRBJ1-5; D perhaps matches TRBD1 (6 bases). Deletions cut 3 bases from V and 4 bases from J, with 13 bases between. Germline V gives CDR1 LNHDA, CDR2 SQIVND (reference sequence). The CDR3 spans 15 residues. CDR3 nucleotide sequence: TGTGCCAGTAGTATCGGGACACTAATAAATCAGCCCCAGCATTTT. Encoded protein: CASSIGTLINQPQHF. The full variable domain, completed using reference TRBV19 and TRBJ1-5, is DGGITQSPKYLFRKEGQNVTLSCEQNLNHDAMYWYRQDPGQGLRLIYYSQIVNDFQKGDIAEGYSVSREKKESFPLTVTSAQKNPTAFYLCASSIGTLINQPQHFGDGTRLSIL.

The rearrangement links TRBV13 to TRBJ1-2, with 8 positions matching TRBD1. The CDR3 consists of 13 residues. CDR1 and CDR2 from the germline V gene are PRHDT and FYEKMQ (reference sequence). V shed 4 bases, J shed 8 bases, and the junction held 6 bases outside the gene matches. CDR3 in DNA: TGTGCCAGCAGCTCCGACAGGGGTTTCGGCTACACCTTC. Amino acid sequence: CASSSDRGFGYTF.

The chain combines TRBV5-5 with TRBJ2-7; TRBD1 matches at 10 bases. V gave up 3 bases and J gave up 7 bases; unmatched junction bases: 7. Germline V lookup: CDR1 SGHKS, CDR2 YYEKEE (reference sequence). The length of the CDR3 is 14 residues. CDR3 protein: CASSWSGTGVEQYF. In nucleotides, the CDR3 is TGTGCCAGCAGCTGGTCCGGGACAGGGGTTGAGCAGTACTTC.

The chain has TRBV7-9 and TRBJ1-1; D might be TRBD1 (6 bases). CDR3 length: 13 residues. The germline V and J ends were trimmed by 5 bases and 2 bases, with 9 bases remaining between them. Looked up from germline, CDR1 is SEHNR and CDR2 is FQNEAQ (reference sequence). The CDR3 DNA sequence: TGTGCCAGCAGCCCCAGGGGCAACACTGAAGCTTTCTTT. Translating it yields CASSPRGNTEAFF.

V is TRBV15 and J is TRBJ1-1; 10 positions agree with TRBD1. Trimming took 1 base from V and 4 from J; bases not matched to a gene: 6. The length of the CDR3 is 16 residues. Per germline, CDR1 LNHNV and CDR2 YYDKDF (reference sequence). CDR3 nucleotides: TGTGCCACCAGCAGAGCCCCGGGACAGGGGATCACTGAAGCTTTCTTT. Translated: CATSRAPGQGITEAFF.

The chain combines TRBV9 with TRBJ2-1, with 10 bases that match TRBD2. Germline values: CDR1 SGDLS, CDR2 YYNGEE. The CDR3 spans 17 residues. The V gene end was trimmed by 0 bases and the J gene end by 8 bases; junction bases not matched to a gene: 11. Here the CDR3 DNA reads TGTGCCAGCAGCGTAGGGGGTAGCGGGGGGTCCCTTCATGAGCAGTTCTTC. Translated: CASSVGGSGGSLHEQFF.

CDR3 sequence (DNA): TGTGCCAGTAGTAACGACAGGGAAAGTGGCTACACCTTC. It yields the protein CASSNDRESGYTF. This chain uses TRBV19 with TRBJ1-2; 7 bases match TRBD1. Germline trimming cut 4 bases from V and 7 bases from J; bases unmatched to any gene: 6. This CDR3 region has 13 residues. Germline loops: CDR1 LNHDA, CDR2 SQIVND (reference sequence).

The J gene is TRBJ2-7, the V gene TRBV7-2; D might be TRBD2 (7 bases). CDR1 is SGHTA, CDR2 FQGNSA, per germline. The CDR3 runs 16 residues. Trimming removed 1 base at V and 3 bases at J, with 16 bases between. CDR3: CASSLEGGVGIYEQYF. Here the CDR3 DNA reads TGTGCCAGCAGCTTAGAGGGGGGGGTTGGAATCTACGAGCAGTACTTC.

J is TRBJ1-2 and V is TRBV5-4, with D perhaps matching TRBD1 (5 bases). This CDR3 contains 15 residues. Germline values: CDR1 SGHNT, CDR2 YYREEE (reference sequence). V gave up 0 bases and J gave up 4 bases, with 13 bases separating them. Here the CDR3 reads CASSLDGGEIYGYTF. CDR3 sequence (DNA): TGTGCCAGCAGCTTGGATGGGGGGGAGATCTATGGCTACACCTTC.

The chain is built from TRBV7-9 and TRBJ1-1; D not resolved. V was shortened by 7 bases and J by 6 bases, with 15 bases between the two germline ends. CDR1 is SEHNR, CDR2 FQNEAQ, per germline (reference sequence). The CDR3 spans 13 residues. CDR3 DNA sequence: TGTGCCAGCACCGCTGGGTCCAGGCCTGAAGCTTTCTTT. The encoded protein is CASTAGSRPEAFF.

This chain joins TRBV6-1 and TRBJ2-4; TRBD1 is a possible D gene (6 bases). The CDR3 is made up of 15 amino acids. Looked up from germline, CDR1 is MNHNS and CDR2 is SASEGT. Trimming took off 7 bases at V and 2 bases at J, with 15 bases between the two ends. The CDR3 protein is CASISTGSPKNIQYF. The DNA of the CDR3 is TGTGCCAGCATAAGCACAGGGAGTCCCAAAAACATTCAGTACTTC.

This chain links TRBV2 with TRBJ2-7; the D is unclear. CDR3 length: 13 residues. Germline assignment: CDR1 SNHLY and CDR2 FYNNEI. V was shortened by 6 bases and J by 1 base, with 10 bases between the two germline ends. CDR3: CASRHDLSYEQYF. The CDR3 DNA reads TGTGCCAGCAGACACGATCTTTCCTACGAGCAGTACTTC. The entire variable domain, with the rest obtained from reference TRBV2 and TRBJ2-7, is as follows: EPEVTQTPSHQVTQMGQEVILRCVPISNHLYFYWYRQILGQKVEFLVSFYNNEISEKSEIFDDQFSVERPDGSNFTLKIRSTKLEDSAMYFCASRHDLSYEQYFGPGTRLTVT.

The chain is built from TRBV18 and TRBJ2-5; D ambiguous. Trimming cost V 0 bases and J 1 base, with 15 bases left between them. Per germline, CDR1 KGHSH and CDR2 LQKENI. This CDR3 region has 17 residues. The CDR3 loop is CASSPPIGSRSQETQYF. In nucleotides, the CDR3 is TGTGCCAGCTCACCACCGATTGGGTCTAGGTCCCAAGAGACCCAGTACTTC.

The chain combines TRBV19 with TRBJ2-3; possibly TRBD2 for D (5 bases). Trimming removed 3 bases at V and 3 bases at J, with 13 bases between. CDR3 length: 15 amino acids. Germline loops: CDR1 LNHDA, CDR2 SQIVND (reference sequence). CDR3 coding DNA: TGTGCCAGTAGTATGTCTAGTGGCGGGACAGATACGCAGTATTTT. Translating it yields CASSMSSGGTDTQYF.

The chain joins TRBV7-9 to TRBJ1-2; D is possibly TRBD1 (6 bases). CDR3 length: 16 amino acids. The V end lost 5 bases, the J end lost 2 bases, and 18 bases lay between the germline ends. Germline V gene lookup returns CDR1 SEHNR and CDR2 FQNEAQ (reference sequence). The chain's CDR3 is CASSPGGAGNNYGYTF. CDR3 nucleotide sequence: TGTGCCAGCAGCCCCGGGGGGGCGGGAAACAACTATGGCTACACCTTC.

The chain couples TRBV28 to TRBJ1-2, with 10 bases identical to TRBD1. This CDR3 is 14 amino acids long. Per the germline V gene, CDR1 is MDHEN and CDR2 is SYDVKM. Losses at the gene ends were 6 bases for V and 8 bases for J; bases not matched to a gene: 9. CDR3 coding DNA: TGTGCCAGCAGCCTGGACAGGGGGTTGAGGGGCTACACCTTC. Translating it yields CASSLDRGLRGYTF.

V is TRBV2 and J is TRBJ1-5; the match to TRBD1 covers 7 bases. The germline V gene has CDR1 SNHLY and CDR2 FYNNEI. The V gene end was trimmed by 6 bases and the J gene end by 5 bases; junction bases not matched to a gene: 10. The length of the CDR3 is 15 residues. CDR3 region: CASRSNDRADQPQHF. Here the CDR3 DNA reads TGTGCCAGCAGGAGCAATGACAGGGCCGATCAGCCCCAGCATTTT.

This clone has a single count. The rearrangement joins TRBV4-2 to TRBJ2-2; 9 bases are shared with TRBD2. Unmatched junction bases numbered 17, after V lost 0 bases and J lost 6 bases. CDR1 is LGHNA and CDR2 is YNFKEQ in the germline V gene. The CDR3 sequence is 20 residues long. CDR3 DNA: TGTGCCAGCAGCCAAGATTCCACTGCTAGCGGGGCAAGACCGGCCGGGGAGCTGTTTTTT. This sequence encodes CASSQDSTASGARPAGELFF.

The J gene is TRBJ1-3, the V gene TRBV18; D gene unclear. V lost 3 bases and J lost 4, with 10 bases in between. The CDR3 runs to 14 residues. Germline V gene sequence: CDR1 KGHSH, CDR2 LQKENI. CDR3 nucleotides: TGTGCCAGCTCACCTCCGGGAGTCGGAAACACCATATATTTT. Translating it yields CASSPPGVGNTIYF.

This clone was picked up one time. This chain uses TRBV5-4 with TRBJ1-6, with a tentative D call TRBD1 (6 bases). V shed 4 bases and J shed 10 bases, with 15 bases lying between them. The CDR3 contains 14 residues. The germline V gene has CDR1 SGHNT and CDR2 YYREEE (reference sequence). For the CDR3, the DNA is TGTGCCAGCAGCCACGTACAGGGTGACTCACCCCTCCACTTT. This codes for CASSHVQGDSPLHF.

The chain uses TRBV5-1 and TRBJ2-1, with TRBD1 matching 8 bases. Per germline, CDR1 SGHRS and CDR2 YFSETQ. Germline trimming cut 4 bases from V and 6 bases from J; bases unmatched to any gene: 12. The CDR3 contains 16 residues. CDR3 in amino acids: CASSTSTGGLVNEQFF. Here the CDR3 DNA reads TGCGCCAGCAGCACCTCTACAGGGGGTCTAGTCAATGAGCAGTTCTTC.

This clone was found a few times. The V call is TRBV5-1, the J call TRBJ2-2; 10 bases match TRBD1. This CDR3 comprises 16 residues. CDR1 and CDR2 from the germline V gene are SGHRS and YFSETQ. The V and J ends lost 4 bases and 6 bases, in that order; junction bases with no gene match: 9. The CDR3: CASSDRDRGWSGELFF. The CDR3 nucleotides read TGCGCCAGCAGCGACCGGGACAGGGGTTGGTCCGGGGAGCTGTTTTTT.

The chain employs TRBV7-9 and TRBJ1-2; D possibly corresponds to TRBD1 (6 bases). V was cut by 1 base and J by 4 bases, with 10 bases left in between. CDR1 and CDR2 (germline): SEHNR, FQNEAQ (reference sequence). The CDR3 totals 14 residues. The CDR3 reads CASSLGRGSYGYTF. CDR3 bases: TGTGCCAGCAGCTTAGGAAGGGGGAGCTATGGCTACACCTTC.

The chain recombines TRBV7-2 with TRBJ2-5; a weak D match, TRBD2 (5 bases). This CDR3 region has 17 residues. Germline V gene data show CDR1 as SGHTA and CDR2 as FQGNSA. Between the trimmed V and J ends, which lost 5 bases and 0 bases, there was a span of 19 bases. The CDR3 loop is CASSPGYSLGYQETQYF. Here the CDR3 DNA reads TGTGCCAGCAGCCCGGGGTACTCTCTTGGGTACCAAGAGACCCAGTACTTC.

The chain links TRBV5-1 to TRBJ2-1; 8 nucleotides match TRBD2. The CDR3 runs 14 residues. V lost 3 bases and J lost 5; bases outside the gene matches: 4. CDR1 and CDR2 from the germline V gene are SGHRS and YFSETQ. CDR3: CASSSGLDHNEQFF. In nucleotides, the CDR3 is TGCGCCAGCAGCTCGGGACTAGACCACAATGAGCAGTTCTTC.